A selection of T cell receptor beta chains follows, all from one sample in a study of T-cell reconstitution after alpha-beta-depleted transplantation in children. In TCRdb, the PCR reads were re-called with MiXCR into one record per CDR3 protein. This repertoire shows some 300,000 distinct CDR3 sequences, over 9% found once; its top ten account for 2% to 3%. Sequencing used PBMCs from the stem cell graft donor, obtained from the stem cell graft. Every receptor here comes from a human donor who donated a stem cell graft to a child with acute lymphoblastic leukemia. Each CDR3 is given with its conserved first and last residue. The D gene is left open where the match is weak. Size tells how often a clone was seen (once, few, many) or the class of an expanded clone, and some rows leave it out.

>few|TRBV29-1|TRBJ2-1|TRBD1
TGCAGCGTGGACAGGGGCTCCTACAATGAGCAGTTCTTC
CSVDRGSYNEQFF
>few|TRBV20-1|TRBJ1-2|NA
TGCAGTGCTAGAGATAGCAGGGAAGACTATGGCTACACCTTC
CSARDSREDYGYTF
>NA|TRBV7-2|TRBJ2-5|TRBD2
TGTGCCAGCAGCCTCACTAGCGGGGCCCAAGAGACCCAGTACTTC
CASSLTSGAQETQYF
>few|TRBV10-3|TRBJ2-3|TRBD2
TGTGCCACCCAGACGGGACTAGCGGGAGTAACAGATACGCAGTATTTT
CATQTGLAGVTDTQYF
>NA|TRBV15|TRBJ2-2|NA
TGTGCCACCAGCAGAGATCTTTACTACAACACCGGGGAGCTGTTTTTT
CATSRDLYYNTGELFF
>NA|TRBV6-5|TRBJ2-4|NA
TGTGCCAGCAGTTACTCGGGTTTAGGGGTAGCCAAAAACATTCAGTACTTC
CASSYSGLGVAKNIQYF
>NA|TRBV27|TRBJ2-1|TRBD2
TGTGCCAGCAGTCTAACTAGCGGGGTTTCTTTGAACAATGAGCAGTTCTTC
CASSLTSGVSLNNEQFF
>NA|TRBV5-1|TRBJ2-5|NA
TGCGCCAGCAGCTTCGTTGAATTGGGTTCCCAAGAGACCCAGTACTTC
CASSFVELGSQETQYF
>few|TRBV5-1|TRBJ2-7|NA
TGCGCCAGCATGGACAGCCTATCCTACGAGCAGTACTTC
CASMDSLSYEQYF
>NA|TRBV6-1|TRBJ2-1|TRBD2
TGTGCCAGCAGTCTGACTAGCGGGAGACCGTACGATGAGCAGTTCTTC
CASSLTSGRPYDEQFF
>NA|TRBV3-1|TRBJ1-2|NA
TGTGCCAGCAGCCAAGGGACAGCTGGCTACACCTTC
CASSQGTAGYTF
>few|TRBV7-8|TRBJ2-3|TRBD2
TGTGCCAGCAGCTCGCTGACTAGCGGCAGGGGAGATACGCAGTATTTT
CASSSLTSGRGDTQYF
>few|TRBV7-8|TRBJ2-1|NA
TGTGCCAGCAGCCAGCCCGCAGGGGAACGGCAGTTCTTC
CASSQPAGERQFF
>NA|TRBV4-1|TRBJ2-1|NA
TGCGCCAGCAGCCAAGAGGGGACCAATGAGCAGTTCTTC
CASSQEGTNEQFF
>NA|TRBV5-1|TRBJ2-1|TRBD1
TGCGCCAGCAGCTATAGACAGGGGGGGAATGAGCAGTTCTTC
CASSYRQGGNEQFF
>few|TRBV4-1|TRBJ2-6|NA
TGCGCCAGCAGCCGATACAGGGTTGCCAGCACTGGGGCCAACGTCCTGACTTTC
CASSRYRVASTGANVLTF
>few|TRBV9|TRBJ2-7|TRBD2
TGTGCCAGCAGCTCCCGAGCGGGAGGGCCCTCCTACGAGCAGTACTTC
CASSSRAGGPSYEQYF
>once|TRBV4-1|TRBJ1-5|NA
TGCGCCAGCAGCCAAGAGAGGGTTCAGCCCAAGCATTTT
CASSQERVQPKHF
>few|TRBV6-1|TRBJ2-7|TRBD2
TGTGCCAGCAGTCCTCAGACTAGCGGGAGAGGCGAGCAGTACTTC
CASSPQTSGRGEQYF
>once|TRBV6-1|TRBJ1-2|NA
TGTGCCAGCAGTGAACAGGGGTCCGGGTCCTATGGCTACACCTTC
CASSEQGSGSYGYTF
>NA|TRBV7-9|TRBJ2-1|NA
TGTGCCAGCAGCCTAAGTGGGGGGCGAGGCTCCTACAATGAGCAGTTCTTC
CASSLSGGRGSYNEQFF
>many|TRBV12-3/TRBV12-4|TRBJ2-2|NA
TGTGCCAGCAGTTTCTCGTTTCCCGGGGAGCTGTTTTTT
CASSFSFPGELFF
>NA|TRBV5-6|TRBJ2-5|TRBD2
TGTGCCAGCAGCTTGGTTCTAGCGGGGTTCCAAGAGACCCAGTACTTC
CASSLVLAGFQETQYF
>few|TRBV6-1|TRBJ2-2|TRBD2
TGTGCCAGCAGTGAACAACTAGCGGCGAACACCGGGGAGCTGTTTTTT
CASSEQLAANTGELFF
>many|TRBV7-3|TRBJ2-3|TRBD2
TGTGCCAGCAGCTTGACTAGCGGAGATACGCAGTATTTT
CASSLTSGDTQYF
>few|TRBV7-2|TRBJ2-1|NA
TGTGCCAGCAGTCATAGGGAAGTAGGGCCGAACTACAATGAGCAGTTCTTC
CASSHREVGPNYNEQFF
>few|TRBV7-6|TRBJ2-1|TRBD2
TGTGCCAGCAGCTTAGTCCCTAGCGGGAGTGCCCAGCCATACAATGAGCAGTTCTTC
CASSLVPSGSAQPYNEQFF
>few|TRBV5-1|TRBJ2-5|NA
TGCGCCAGCAGCTCAGGGACGGGGGAGACCCAGTACTTC
CASSSGTGETQYF
>NA|TRBV25-1|TRBJ1-6|NA
TGTGCCAGCAGTGGGCGTTATTCACCCCTCCACTTT
CASSGRYSPLHF
>few|TRBV5-1|TRBJ2-7|NA
TGCGCCAGCAGCCAAGACAGGGAGCAGTACTTC
CASSQDREQYF
>NA|TRBV29-1|TRBJ2-1|TRBD1
TGCAGCGGACGGGACAGGGGGCGCCGGGGGCACAATGAGCAGTTCTTC
CSGRDRGRRGHNEQFF
>NA|TRBV5-1|TRBJ1-2|NA
TGCGCCAGCAGCTTAGAAGGGCCGTATGGCTACACCTTC
CASSLEGPYGYTF
>NA|TRBV24-1|TRBJ2-7|NA
TGTGCCACCAGGTCGAGCTCCTACGAGCAGTACTTC
CATRSSSYEQYF
>NA|TRBV29-1|TRBJ2-3|TRBD1
TGCAGCGTTGGGGCCGGGACAGGGAGCACAGATACGCAGTATTTT
CSVGAGTGSTDTQYF
>few|TRBV5-1|TRBJ2-4|TRBD1
TGCGCCAGCAGCTGGAAGACAGGGGGGGTAGACATTCAGTACTTC
CASSWKTGGVDIQYF
>many|TRBV6-2/TRBV6-3|TRBJ2-2|NA
TGTGCCAGCAGTTACCGGCAGGGGAACACCGGGGAGCTGTTTTTT
CASSYRQGNTGELFF
>few|TRBV27|TRBJ2-3|NA
TGTGCCAGCAGTTTATGGGTTACAGATACGCAGTATTTT
CASSLWVTDTQYF
>NA|TRBV7-9|TRBJ1-1|NA
TGTGCCAGCAGCCCCGCGGGGGACACTGAAGCTTTCTTT
CASSPAGDTEAFF
>many|TRBV3-1|TRBJ2-7|NA
TGTGCCAGCAGCCAAGGAGAGTACGAGCAGTACTTC
CASSQGEYEQYF
>NA|TRBV20-1|TRBJ2-1|NA
TGCAGTGCTAGAGATCCCACACAGGGCGTTTTTTTATGGAGCTCCTACAATGAGCAGTTCTTC
CSARDPTQGVFLWSSYNEQFF
>many|TRBV10-3|TRBJ2-7|TRBD1
TGTGCCATCACCTCCGGGACAGGGAAACACGAGCAGTACTTC
CAITSGTGKHEQYF
>NA|TRBV3-1|TRBJ2-6|TRBD2
TGTGCCAGCAGCCAAACCCCGGGACTAGCGGGAGCCGGGGCCAACGTCCTGACTTTC
CASSQTPGLAGAGANVLTF
>few|TRBV12-3/TRBV12-4|TRBJ2-7|TRBD1
TGTGCCAGCAGTGTCCCCAGGGGGCGCGAGCAGTACTTC
CASSVPRGREQYF
>many|TRBV12-3/TRBV12-4|TRBJ1-1|NA
TGTGCCAGCGTCGCGACCACTGAAGCTTTCTTT
CASVATTEAFF
>many|TRBV20-1|TRBJ2-1|TRBD2
TGCAGTGCACTTGGACTAGCGGGAGACGATGAGCAGTTCTTC
CSALGLAGDDEQFF
>NA|TRBV12-3/TRBV12-4|TRBJ2-7|TRBD2
TGTGCCAGCAGTTTAATGACTAGCGGGAGAATCTCCTACGAGCAGTACTTC
CASSLMTSGRISYEQYF
>NA|TRBV3-1|TRBJ1-1|NA
TGTGCCAGCAGCCAAGATCTACAGAACACTGAAGCTTTCTTT
CASSQDLQNTEAFF
>few|TRBV5-1|TRBJ2-7|TRBD2
TGCGCCAGCAGCCCTCGACTAGCGGGTCCCTACGAGCAGTACTTC
CASSPRLAGPYEQYF
>many|TRBV5-1|TRBJ2-7|NA
TGCGCCAGCAGCTTGGGCCCCGGGACGGAGAACTCCTACGAGCAGTACTTC
CASSLGPGTENSYEQYF
>NA|TRBV20-1|TRBJ1-2|NA
TGCAGTGCTAGAGAGTTTAACTATGGCTACACCTTC
CSAREFNYGYTF
>many|TRBV10-3|TRBJ2-2|NA
TGTGCCATCGCGGGACAACTGTACACCGGGGAGCTGTTTTTT
CAIAGQLYTGELFF
>many|TRBV12-3/TRBV12-4|TRBJ2-1|TRBD2
TGTGCCAGCAGATCGGGACTAGCGGTCTCCTACAATGAGCAGTTCTTC
CASRSGLAVSYNEQFF
>many|TRBV7-2|TRBJ2-1|NA
TGTGCCAGCAGCCCCCCGGCTGGGAGAGGCTACAATGAGCAGTTCTTC
CASSPPAGRGYNEQFF
>few|TRBV4-3|TRBJ1-1|NA
TGCGCCAGCAGCCAAGATAGGGGAACAGGGACTGAAGCTTTCTTT
CASSQDRGTGTEAFF
>few|TRBV7-7|TRBJ2-5|TRBD2
TGTGCTAGCAGCTTATCTAGCGGGAACGGCCAAGAGACCCAGTACTTC
CASSLSSGNGQETQYF
>few|TRBV4-2|TRBJ2-1|NA
TGTGCCAGCAGCCAAGGGCGGTGGGAACTAGCTTTCAATGAGCAGTTCTTC
CASSQGRWELAFNEQFF